A single sample is the source of the 20 T cell receptor beta chains below, sequenced in a study of cytomegalovirus exposure and HLA in healthy donors. TCRdb's table, derived via immunoSEQ multiplex PCR, lists solely in-frame clones and lacks some. The sample contains some 100,000 clones, more than 85% of which appear only once. Sequencing was performed on PBMCs. The receptors come from a man younger than 35 in good health and CMV-seropositive.

This clone was counted at least ten times. This rearrangement joins TRBV2 to TRBJ2-2, with D tentatively TRBD1 (5 bases). The germline CDR1 and CDR2 sequences are SNHLY and FYNNEI. The V end lost 5 bases, the J end lost 1 base, and 14 bases lay between the germline ends. This CDR3 is built from 16 residues. CDR3 loop: CASSRQGLKNTGELFF. DNA of the CDR3: TGTGCCAGCAGTCGGCAGGGCTTGAAGAACACCGGGGAGCTGTTTTTT. Drawing the rest from reference TRBV2 and TRBJ2-2, the complete variable domain is EPEVTQTPSHQVTQMGQEVILRCVPISNHLYFYWYRQILGQKVEFLVSFYNNEISEKSEIFDDQFSVERPDGSNFTLKIRSTKLEDSAMYFCASSRQGLKNTGELFFGEGSRLTVL.

This chain links TRBV18 with TRBJ1-3; D gene uncertain. The CDR3 is made up of 13 amino acids. Germline V gives CDR1 KGHSH, CDR2 LQKENI. Trimming removed 6 bases at V and 3 bases at J, with 9 bases between. For the CDR3, the DNA is TGTGCCAGCTCCCAACAGATTGGAAACACCATATATTTT. This sequence encodes CASSQQIGNTIYF.

This chain links TRBV27 with TRBJ2-2, with 13 nucleotides matching TRBD2. There are 15 residues in the CDR3. J lost 7 bases, V lost 10 bases, and 9 bases had no gene match. Germline CDR1 MNHEY, CDR2 SMNVEV (reference sequence). The CDR3 spells CATHTSGGADGELFF. CDR3 coding DNA: TGTGCCACCCACACTAGCGGGGGGGCGGACGGGGAGCTGTTTTTT.

This rearrangement joins TRBV28 to TRBJ2-1; D might be TRBD2 (5 bases). CDR1 is MDHEN, CDR2 SYDVKM, per germline. V was cut by 7 bases and J by 9 bases, with 10 bases left in between. The length of the CDR3 is 11 residues. The CDR3 loop reads CASNLAGEQFF. In DNA form, the CDR3 reads TGTGCCAGCAATCTCGCGGGTGAGCAGTTCTTC.

The chain links TRBV6-1 to TRBJ1-1; D remains unclear. From germline, CDR1 is MNHNS and CDR2 SASEGT. The CDR3 is 14 amino acids. V lost 3 bases to trimming and J lost 3 bases, with 11 bases between them. CDR3 in amino acids: CASSDSVVYTEAFF. CDR3 nucleotides: TGTGCCAGCAGTGATTCGGTGGTGTACACTGAAGCTTTCTTT.

The chain combines TRBV27 with TRBJ2-3; tentatively, D is TRBD1 (5 bases). This CDR3 is 17 amino acids long. CDR1 is MNHEY, CDR2 SMNVEV, per germline (reference sequence). V lost 4 bases and J 5 bases, leaving 22 bases between the germline ends. The CDR3: CASSSSSQQARGDTQYF. CDR3 DNA: TGTGCCAGCAGTTCCTCATCCCAACAGGCGCGTGGAGATACGCAGTATTTT.

The rearrangement joins TRBV19 to TRBJ1-2, with a weak D call TRBD1 (5 bases). V was trimmed by 3 bases and J by 8 bases, leaving 16 bases between them. CDR3 length: 14 amino acids. Germline V lookup: CDR1 LNHDA, CDR2 SQIVND (reference sequence). The CDR3 bases are TGTGCCAGTAGTATCCCTAGGAGGGGCGACGGCTACACCTTC. Translated, it gives CASSIPRRGDGYTF.

For this clone: The junction differs from germline at one of its ends, possibly a read error. The rearrangement uses TRBV15 and TRBJ1-2; D ambiguous. Germline lookup yields CDR1 LNHNV and CDR2 YYDKDF (reference sequence). The CDR3 runs to 14 residues. The CDR3 region is CATSRPRGEGHTSF. CDR3 nucleotide sequence: TGTGCCACCAGCAGACCCCGGGGTGAAGGCCACACTTCCTTC.

V gene TRBV7-2 combines with J gene TRBJ1-6; D not certain. Germline values: CDR1 SGHTA, CDR2 FQGNSA. The CDR3 has 16 residues. V was shortened by 1 base and J by 9 bases, with 16 bases between the two germline ends. The DNA of the CDR3 is TGTGCCAGCAGCTTAGTTCCCGGGTCGGATGGTTCACCCCTCCACTTT. Translating it yields CASSLVPGSDGSPLHF.

This clone was picked up one time. This rearrangement joins TRBV5-1 to TRBJ2-3; 11 bases are a match to TRBD1. This CDR3 contains 17 residues. The germline CDR1 and CDR2 sequences are SGHRS and YFSETQ. Losses at the gene ends were 4 bases for V and 3 bases for J; bases not matched to a gene: 10. The CDR3 bases are TGCGCCAGCAGCGCCTGGACAGGGGGCGCGAGAACAGATACGCAGTATTTT. It codes for CASSAWTGGARTDTQYF.

The V gene is TRBV7-9, the J gene TRBJ1-2; TRBD1 is a possible D gene (5 bases). The ends were cut back, 1 base at V and 4 bases at J, with 16 bases in the middle. The germline gives CDR1 SEHNR, CDR2 FQNEAQ (reference sequence). This CDR3 spans 16 amino acids. For the CDR3, the DNA is TGTGCCAGCAGCTTAGAGGCGGGACTCCTGGGCTATGGCTACACCTTC. Translated, it gives CASSLEAGLLGYGYTF. Supplemented by reference TRBV7-9 and TRBJ1-2, the full variable domain reads DTGVSQNPRHKITKRGQNVTFRCDPISEHNRLYWYRQTLGQGPEFLTYFQNEAQLEKSRLLSDRFSAERPKGSFSTLEIQRTEQGDSAMYLCASSLEAGLLGYGYTFGSGTRLTVV.

The chain uses TRBV4-2 and TRBJ2-3; unclear D gene. Trimming pared 0 bases from V and 2 bases from J, leaving 12 bases between. This CDR3 is built from 16 residues. CDR1 is LGHNA, CDR2 YNFKEQ, per germline. The DNA for the CDR3 is TGTGCCAGCAGCCAAGAAGTCCAGATCCCCACAGATACGCAGTATTTT. Amino acid sequence: CASSQEVQIPTDTQYF.

J is TRBJ1-1 and V is TRBV5-5, with D tentatively TRBD1 (6 bases). Germline assignment: CDR1 SGHKS and CDR2 YYEKEE (reference sequence). Trimming shortened V by 0 bases and J by 11 bases, and 20 bases separated the two germline ends. The CDR3 is 15 amino acids. This chain's CDR3 is CASSLGWTEGNRAFF. The CDR3 nucleotides are TGTGCCAGCAGCTTGGGGTGGACAGAGGGAAATAGGGCTTTCTTT.

The genes are TRBV2 and TRBJ2-7; the match to TRBD1 covers 8 bases. The germline gives CDR1 SNHLY, CDR2 FYNNEI. With V trimmed by 5 bases and J by 5 bases, 5 bases remained unmatched. The CDR3 spans 13 residues. The CDR3 reads CASSRTGIHEQYF. Here the CDR3 DNA reads TGTGCCAGCAGTAGGACAGGGATCCACGAGCAGTACTTC.

CDR3 residues: CASSLVAGGWNEQFF. The CDR3 region has the DNA TGTGCCAGCAGCTTAGTAGCGGGGGGGTGGAATGAGCAGTTCTTC. The V gene is TRBV7-7, the J gene TRBJ2-1, with 11 bases identical to TRBD2. This CDR3 has 15 residues. CDR1 is SSHAT and CDR2 is FNYEAQ in the germline V gene (reference sequence). V lost 1 base, J lost 7 bases, and 3 bases stayed unmatched.

J is TRBJ1-5 and V is TRBV7-2; unclear D gene. Looked up from germline, CDR1 is SGHTA and CDR2 is FQGNSA. Deletions cut 1 base from V and 9 bases from J, with 10 bases between. There are 13 residues in the CDR3. For the CDR3, the DNA is TGTGCCAGCAGCTTAGACGGGTCGTCGCCCCAGCATTTT. Translation gives CASSLDGSSPQHF.

The rearrangement joins TRBV10-3 to TRBJ2-7; D is uncertain. The CDR3 runs 14 residues. Germline CDR1 ENHRY, CDR2 SYGVKD. V was trimmed by 0 bases and J by 5 bases, leaving 11 bases between them. The DNA for the CDR3 is TGTGCCATCAGTGAGTCTTTTATCGGTGACGAGCAGTACTTC. It translates to CAISESFIGDEQYF.

CDR3 sequence reads: CASSSGLDRGQQYF. Written as DNA, the CDR3 is TGTGCCAGCAGTTCCGGACTGGACAGGGGCCAGCAGTACTTC. The chain employs TRBV6-5 and TRBJ2-7; TRBD1 matches 9 bases. The CDR3 contains 14 residues. V shed 4 bases and J 8 bases; nucleotides not matched to a gene: 9. Germline assignment: CDR1 MNHEY and CDR2 SVGAGI.

The chain joins TRBV4-2 to TRBJ1-2, with TRBD1 matching over 9 bases. Trimming at V came to 4 bases and at J to 8 bases, leaving 8 bases not matched to a gene. CDR3 length equals 14 residues. The germline V gene encodes CDR1 LGHNA and CDR2 YNFKEQ. CDR3 bases: TGTGCCAGCAGCCGAGCCGGGACAGGGAGCGGCTACACCTTC. Residues: CASSRAGTGSGYTF.

The genes are TRBV4-1 and TRBJ1-5; weak D call: TRBD1 (6 bases). The V end lost 2 bases, the J end lost 2 bases, and 13 bases lay between the germline ends. The length of the CDR3 is 16 residues. The germline V gene has CDR1 MGHRA and CDR2 YSYEKL. In nucleotides, the CDR3 is TGCGCCAGCAGCCAACTACAGGGTCAGGGCAATCAGCCCCAGCATTTT. This codes for CASSQLQGQGNQPQHF.